This T cell receptor beta chain derives from a study of OX40 agonist ivuxolimab in advanced cancers. This clone has a handful of counts. Assay: immunoSEQ multiplex PCR; the TCRdb copy retains only in-frame clones and omits some. Of some 66,000 clones in the sample, 70% to 80% are singletons; the top ten hold 1.5% to 2%. This sequence originates from an adult with an advanced solid tumor such as melanoma, head and neck, liver or kidney cancer. The sample here was CD4+ or CD8+ T cells sorted from blood, taken in a trial of the OX40 agonist ivuxolimab.

DNA of the CDR3: TGTGCCAGCACCTCGGAAATGAACACTGAAGCTTTCTTT. Translation gives CASTSEMNTEAFF. The chain recombines TRBV11-3 with TRBJ1-1; D gene unclear. Deletions cut 7 bases from V and 0 bases from J, with 9 bases between. Germline lookup yields CDR1 SGHNT and CDR2 YENEEA. The CDR3 is 13 residues long.